The TCR beta chain described here comes from a study of shared clonotypes between healthy human individuals. Study-level points and caveats: With a handful of donors compared, about 5% of naive CD4 clonotypes were shared.

The CDR3 consists of 15 residues. Germline V gives CDR1 MNHEY, CDR2 SMNVEV (reference sequence). Trimming removed 4 bases from V and 3 bases from J, with 15 bases in between. CD4+ cell separation produced CD45RA+ naive and CD45RA-negative memory subsets. This clone was found once. Its antigen is not identified. Sequencing used immunoSEQ multiplex PCR; TCRdb keeps in-frame clones, though not all of them. The sample shows millions of clones, around nine tenths of them seen only once. This sequence originates from a man between 18 and 29 years old in good health. The material sequenced was naive CD4+ T cells sorted from blood. Regarding subset: CD45RA+ positively selected. The chain links TRBV27 to TRBJ1-1, with D uncertain. The CDR3 here is CASSSGLLLDTEAFF. The CDR3 nucleotides are TGTGCCAGCAGTTCCGGACTTTTACTGGACACTGAAGCTTTCTTT.